This TCR beta chain was profiled in a study of blood T cell repertoires in COVID-19. The overall study: Acute and convalescent COVID-19 specimens originated in the United States, Italy and Spain. PBMCs, B-cell-depleted T cells, or T cells provided the cDNA or gDNA that made up the material.

The V gene end was trimmed by 5 bases and the J gene end by 5 bases; junction bases not matched to a gene: 6. CDR3 length: 15 residues. Germline V gene data show CDR1 as SGHAT and CDR2 as FQNNGV. As handled by the study authors: Estimation of nucleated cell counts relied on the amplification of reference gene primers. Profiled with immunoSEQ multiplex PCR; TCRdb holds only in-frame clones, not every one. Clone size and V and J calls were adopted from that table, with D and trimming inferred from the DNA. The data hold approximately 250,000 clones, with 84% observed a single time. The chain joins TRBV11-2 to TRBJ1-4; 9 positions agree with TRBD1. Material: peripheral blood. The clonotype comes from a man aged 40-49 years who had recovered from COVID-19. CDR3 sequence reads: CASSPGQGLNEKLFF. CDR3 DNA: TGTGCCAGCAGCCCGGGACAGGGCCTGAATGAAAAACTGTTTTTT.